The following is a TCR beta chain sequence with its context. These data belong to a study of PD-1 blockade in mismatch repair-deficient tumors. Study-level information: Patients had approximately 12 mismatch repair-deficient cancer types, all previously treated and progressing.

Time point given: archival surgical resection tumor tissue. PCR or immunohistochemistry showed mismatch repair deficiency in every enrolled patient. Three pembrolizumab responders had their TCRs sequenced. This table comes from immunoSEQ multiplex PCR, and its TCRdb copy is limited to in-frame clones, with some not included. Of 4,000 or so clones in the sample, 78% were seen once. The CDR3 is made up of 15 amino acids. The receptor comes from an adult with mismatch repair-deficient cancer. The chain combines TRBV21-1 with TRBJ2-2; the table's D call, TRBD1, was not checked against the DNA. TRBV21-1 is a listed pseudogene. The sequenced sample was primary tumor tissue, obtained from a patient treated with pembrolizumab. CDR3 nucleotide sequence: TGTGCCAGCAGCAAGGGACAGGTGGAAACCGGGGAGCTGTTTTTT. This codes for CASSKGQVETGELFF.